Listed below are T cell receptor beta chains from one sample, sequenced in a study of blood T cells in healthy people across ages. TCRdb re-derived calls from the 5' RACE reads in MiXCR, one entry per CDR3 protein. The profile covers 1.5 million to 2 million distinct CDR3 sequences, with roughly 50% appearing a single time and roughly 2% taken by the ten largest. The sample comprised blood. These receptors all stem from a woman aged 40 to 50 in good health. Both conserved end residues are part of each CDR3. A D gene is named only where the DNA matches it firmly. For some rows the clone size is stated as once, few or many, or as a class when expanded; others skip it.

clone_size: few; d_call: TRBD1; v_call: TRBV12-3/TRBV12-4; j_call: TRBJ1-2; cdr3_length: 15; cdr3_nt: TGTGCCAGCAGTACCGGACAGGGGGTTCGTCGTGGCTACACCTTC; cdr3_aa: CASSTGQGVRRGYTF
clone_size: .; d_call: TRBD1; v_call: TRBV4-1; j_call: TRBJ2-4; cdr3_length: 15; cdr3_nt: TGCGCCAGCAGCCAAGCAGGGGGAACCAAAAACAGTCAGTACTTC; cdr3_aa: CASSQAGGTKNSQYF
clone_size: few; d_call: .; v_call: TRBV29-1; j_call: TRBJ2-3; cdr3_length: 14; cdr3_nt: TGCAGCGTCCCGGGGACATCCTATATAGATACGCAGTATTTT; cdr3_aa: CSVPGTSYIDTQYF
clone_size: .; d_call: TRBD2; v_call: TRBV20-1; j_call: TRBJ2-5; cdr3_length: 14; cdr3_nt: TGCAGTGCTAGCCTCCAGCGGGGCCAAGAGACCCAGTACTTC; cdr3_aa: CSASLQRGQETQYF
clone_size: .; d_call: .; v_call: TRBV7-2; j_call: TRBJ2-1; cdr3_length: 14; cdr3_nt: TGTGCCAGCAGCCTAGGGTATCCAGGCAATGAGCAGTTCTTC; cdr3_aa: CASSLGYPGNEQFF
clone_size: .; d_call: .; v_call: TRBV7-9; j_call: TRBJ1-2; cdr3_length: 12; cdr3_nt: TGTGCCAGCAGCTTATCGACAGCTGGCTACACCTTC; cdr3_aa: CASSLSTAGYTF
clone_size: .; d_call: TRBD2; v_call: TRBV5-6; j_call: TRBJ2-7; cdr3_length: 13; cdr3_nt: TGTGCCAGCAGCTTCGGGACTAGTGACGAGCAGTACTTC; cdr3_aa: CASSFGTSDEQYF
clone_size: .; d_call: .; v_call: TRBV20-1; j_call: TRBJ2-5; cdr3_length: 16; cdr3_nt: TGCAGTGCTAGTCCCCCTCGCTGGGGGGATCGGGAGACCCAGTACTTC; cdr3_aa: CSASPPRWGDRETQYF
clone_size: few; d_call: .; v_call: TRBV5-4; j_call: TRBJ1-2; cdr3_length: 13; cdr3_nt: TGTGCCAGCAGCTTGCCGGTTAACTATGGCTACACCTTC; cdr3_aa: CASSLPVNYGYTF
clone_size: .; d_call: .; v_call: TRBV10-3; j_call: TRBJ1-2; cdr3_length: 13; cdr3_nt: TGTGCCATCAAAGAGGGGGGACCCTATGGCTACACCTTC; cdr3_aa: CAIKEGGPYGYTF
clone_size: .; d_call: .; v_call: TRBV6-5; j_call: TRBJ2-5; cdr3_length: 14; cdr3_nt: TGTGCCAGCAGTTACACCCAGCGGCAAGAGACCCAGTACTTC; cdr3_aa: CASSYTQRQETQYF
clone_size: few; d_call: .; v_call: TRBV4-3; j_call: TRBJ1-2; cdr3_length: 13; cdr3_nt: TGCGCCAGCAGCCCCTCCACGGGTGATGGCTACACCTTC; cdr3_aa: CASSPSTGDGYTF
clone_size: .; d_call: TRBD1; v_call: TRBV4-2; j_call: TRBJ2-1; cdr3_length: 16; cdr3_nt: TGTGCCAGCAGCCAATCGGGTGGACAGGGCTACAATGAGCAGTTCTTC; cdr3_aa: CASSQSGGQGYNEQFF
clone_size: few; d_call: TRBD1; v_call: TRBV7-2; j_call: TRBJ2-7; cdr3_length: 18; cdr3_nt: TGTGCCAGCAGTACTGGCCTTCCCCCACGGACAGGGTCAAACGAGCAGTACTTC; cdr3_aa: CASSTGLPPRTGSNEQYF
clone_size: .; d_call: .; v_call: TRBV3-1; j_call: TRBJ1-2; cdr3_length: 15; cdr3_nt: TGTGCCAGCAGCCAAGAGGGGACCGAGGACTATGGCTACACCTTC; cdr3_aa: CASSQEGTEDYGYTF
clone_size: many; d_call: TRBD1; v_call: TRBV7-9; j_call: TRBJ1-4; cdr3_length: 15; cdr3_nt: TGTGCCAGCAGCCCTCCGACAGGGGCTAATGAAAAACTGTTTTTT; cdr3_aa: CASSPPTGANEKLFF
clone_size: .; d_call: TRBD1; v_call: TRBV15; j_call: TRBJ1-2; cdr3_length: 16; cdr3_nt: TGTGCCACCAGCAATGGGAAGGACAGGGGGTTATATGGCTACACCTTC; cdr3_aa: CATSNGKDRGLYGYTF
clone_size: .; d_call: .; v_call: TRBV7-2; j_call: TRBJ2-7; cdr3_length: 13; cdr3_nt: TGTGCCAGCAGCCCAGGGGTGTACTACGAGCAGTACTTC; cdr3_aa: CASSPGVYYEQYF
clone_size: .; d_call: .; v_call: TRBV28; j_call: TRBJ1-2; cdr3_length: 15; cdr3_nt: TGTGCCAGCAGTTTACCAGGGCGAGCTAACTATGGCTACACCTTC; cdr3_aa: CASSLPGRANYGYTF
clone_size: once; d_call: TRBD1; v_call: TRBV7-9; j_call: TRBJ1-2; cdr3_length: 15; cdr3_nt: TGTGCCAGCAGCTTCAGGGGGCGCGTGGACTATGGCTACACCTTC; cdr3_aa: CASSFRGRVDYGYTF
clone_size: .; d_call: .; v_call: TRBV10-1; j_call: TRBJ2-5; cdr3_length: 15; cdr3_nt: TGCGCCAGCAGTGAGTCTACCAGCGCCCAAGAGACCCAGTACTTC; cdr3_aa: CASSESTSAQETQYF
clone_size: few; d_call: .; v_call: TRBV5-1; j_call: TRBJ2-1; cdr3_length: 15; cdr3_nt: TGCGCCAGCAGTATAGCGGTTAGCTCCTACAATGAGCAGTTCTTC; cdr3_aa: CASSIAVSSYNEQFF
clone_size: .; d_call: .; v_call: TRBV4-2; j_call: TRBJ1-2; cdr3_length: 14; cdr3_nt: TGTGCCAGCAGCCAAGATCCGGGGGTACAAGGCTACACCTTC; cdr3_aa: CASSQDPGVQGYTF
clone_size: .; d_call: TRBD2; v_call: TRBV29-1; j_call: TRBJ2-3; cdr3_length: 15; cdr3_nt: TGCAGCTGCTCCGAACTAGCGGGGATCACAGATACGCAGTATTTT; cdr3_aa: CSCSELAGITDTQYF
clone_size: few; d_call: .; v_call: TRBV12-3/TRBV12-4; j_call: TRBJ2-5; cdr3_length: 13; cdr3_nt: TGTGCCAGCAGCCCACAGAACCAAGAGACCCAGTACTTC; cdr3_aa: CASSPQNQETQYF
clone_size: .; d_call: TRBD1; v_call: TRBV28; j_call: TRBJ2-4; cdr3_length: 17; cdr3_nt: TGTGCCAGCAGTTTCGTTGGACAGGGGAAGTACAAAAACATTCAGTACTTC; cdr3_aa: CASSFVGQGKYKNIQYF
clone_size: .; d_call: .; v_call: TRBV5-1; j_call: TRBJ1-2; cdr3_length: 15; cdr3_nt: TGCGCCAGCAGCCCCTCCTATGGACAGAACTATGGCTACACCTTC; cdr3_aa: CASSPSYGQNYGYTF
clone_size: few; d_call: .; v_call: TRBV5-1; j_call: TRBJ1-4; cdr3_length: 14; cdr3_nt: TGCGCCAGCAGCCACCCCGGACCGAATGAAAAACTGTTTTTT; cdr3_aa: CASSHPGPNEKLFF
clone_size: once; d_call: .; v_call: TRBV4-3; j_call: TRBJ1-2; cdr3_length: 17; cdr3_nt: TGCGCCAGCAGCCAAGATCGGGGAGGGAGGCAAAACTATGGCTACACCTTC; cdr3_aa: CASSQDRGGRQNYGYTF
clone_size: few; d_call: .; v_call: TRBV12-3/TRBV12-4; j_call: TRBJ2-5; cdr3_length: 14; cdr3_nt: TGTGCCAGCAGTTTTGACGAGAGCCAAGAGACCCAGTACTTC; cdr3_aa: CASSFDESQETQYF
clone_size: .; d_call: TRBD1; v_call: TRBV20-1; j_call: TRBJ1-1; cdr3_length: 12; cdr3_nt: TGCAGGGGTAACAGGGGGAACACTGAAGCTTTCTTT; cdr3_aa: CRGNRGNTEAFF
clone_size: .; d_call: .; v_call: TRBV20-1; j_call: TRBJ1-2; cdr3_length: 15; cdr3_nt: TGCAGTGCTAGAGATGTCAGGACGCCGGTTTTTGGCTACACCTTC; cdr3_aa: CSARDVRTPVFGYTF
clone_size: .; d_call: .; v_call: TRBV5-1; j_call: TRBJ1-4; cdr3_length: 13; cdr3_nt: TGCGCCAGCAGTTGGGGAGAGGCTGAAAAACTGTTTTTT; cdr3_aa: CASSWGEAEKLFF
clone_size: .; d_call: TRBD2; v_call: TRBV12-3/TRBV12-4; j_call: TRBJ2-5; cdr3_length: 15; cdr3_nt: TGTGCCAGCGGAACTAGCGGGGGGGCCGGTAGGACCCAGTACTTC; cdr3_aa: CASGTSGGAGRTQYF
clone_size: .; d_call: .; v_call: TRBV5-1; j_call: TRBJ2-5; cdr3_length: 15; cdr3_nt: TGCGCCAGCGGCTTGGCAAGACTAGTCGAAGAGACCCAGTACTTC; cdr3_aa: CASGLARLVEETQYF
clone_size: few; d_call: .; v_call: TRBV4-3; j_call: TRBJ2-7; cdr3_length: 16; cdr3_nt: TGCGCCAGCAGCCAAGATCTACCCGGGTCCACCTACGAGCAGTACTTC; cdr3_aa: CASSQDLPGSTYEQYF
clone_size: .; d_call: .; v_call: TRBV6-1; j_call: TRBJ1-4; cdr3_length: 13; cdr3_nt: TGTGCCAGCGGGGGGAATCTTAATGAAAAACTGTTTTTT; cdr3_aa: CASGGNLNEKLFF
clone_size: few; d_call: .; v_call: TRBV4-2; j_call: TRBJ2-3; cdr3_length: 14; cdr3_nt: TGTGCCAGCAGCCAGGAACACGCGTCAGATACGCAGTATTTT; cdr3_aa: CASSQEHASDTQYF
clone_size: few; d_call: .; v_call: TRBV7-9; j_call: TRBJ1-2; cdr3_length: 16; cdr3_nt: TGTGCCAGCAGCTTAGCTGTGGGGGGGCTCGTCTATGGCTACACCTTC; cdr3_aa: CASSLAVGGLVYGYTF
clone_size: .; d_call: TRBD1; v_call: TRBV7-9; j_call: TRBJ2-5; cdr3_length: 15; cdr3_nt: TGTGCCAGCAGCTCGGACAGGGCATGGATTGATGAGCAGTACTTC; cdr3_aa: CASSSDRAWIDEQYF
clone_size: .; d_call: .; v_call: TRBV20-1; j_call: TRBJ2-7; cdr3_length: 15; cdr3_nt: TGCAGTGCTAGAGGGCTGAGTTCTAGCTCCTACGAGCAGTACTTC; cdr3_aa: CSARGLSSSSYEQYF
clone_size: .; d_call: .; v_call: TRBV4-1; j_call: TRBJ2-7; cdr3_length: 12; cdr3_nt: TGCGCCAGCAGCCATTTGATAGGCGAGCAGTACTTC; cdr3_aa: CASSHLIGEQYF
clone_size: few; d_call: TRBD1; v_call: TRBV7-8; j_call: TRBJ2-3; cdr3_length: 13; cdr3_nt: TGTGCCAGCAGGCACAGGGGTACAGATACGCAGTATTTT; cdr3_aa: CASRHRGTDTQYF
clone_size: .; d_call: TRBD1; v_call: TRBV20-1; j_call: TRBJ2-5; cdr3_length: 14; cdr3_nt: TGCAGTGCAACGGACAGGATCGCTCAAGAGACCCAGTACTTC; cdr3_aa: CSATDRIAQETQYF
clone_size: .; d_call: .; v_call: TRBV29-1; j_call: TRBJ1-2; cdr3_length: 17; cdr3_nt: TGCAGCGTTGAAAGGGGCGAAAAGCTCCTATCTAACTATGGCTACACCTTC; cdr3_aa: CSVERGEKLLSNYGYTF
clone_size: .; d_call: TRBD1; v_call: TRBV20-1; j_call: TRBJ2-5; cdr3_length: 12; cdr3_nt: TGCAGTGCTAGCGACAGGGAAAGAGAGCAGTACTTC; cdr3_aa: CSASDREREQYF
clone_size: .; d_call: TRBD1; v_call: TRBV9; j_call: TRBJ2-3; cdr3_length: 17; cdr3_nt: TGTGCCAGCAGCGTAGTAGGGGACAGACCTAGCACAGATACGCAGTATTTT; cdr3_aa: CASSVVGDRPSTDTQYF
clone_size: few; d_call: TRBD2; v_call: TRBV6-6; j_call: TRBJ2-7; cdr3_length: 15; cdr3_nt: TGTGCCAGCAGTTACTCGACGGGGGGGTTCTACGAGCAGTACTTC; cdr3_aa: CASSYSTGGFYEQYF
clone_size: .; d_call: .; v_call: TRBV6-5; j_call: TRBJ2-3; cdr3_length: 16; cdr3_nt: TGTGCCAGCAGTTACTCCGGCGGAATAAGCATAGATACGCAGTATTTT; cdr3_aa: CASSYSGGISIDTQYF
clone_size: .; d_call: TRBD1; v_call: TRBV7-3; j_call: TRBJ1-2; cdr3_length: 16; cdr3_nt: TGTGCCAGCAGCTTAGATGGGACAGGGAATTGGAATGGCTACACCTTC; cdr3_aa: CASSLDGTGNWNGYTF
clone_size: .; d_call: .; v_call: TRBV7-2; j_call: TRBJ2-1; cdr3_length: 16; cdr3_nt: TGTGCCAGCAGCTTAGGAGTGCGGGCGGGATTGGATGAGCAGTTCTTC; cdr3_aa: CASSLGVRAGLDEQFF